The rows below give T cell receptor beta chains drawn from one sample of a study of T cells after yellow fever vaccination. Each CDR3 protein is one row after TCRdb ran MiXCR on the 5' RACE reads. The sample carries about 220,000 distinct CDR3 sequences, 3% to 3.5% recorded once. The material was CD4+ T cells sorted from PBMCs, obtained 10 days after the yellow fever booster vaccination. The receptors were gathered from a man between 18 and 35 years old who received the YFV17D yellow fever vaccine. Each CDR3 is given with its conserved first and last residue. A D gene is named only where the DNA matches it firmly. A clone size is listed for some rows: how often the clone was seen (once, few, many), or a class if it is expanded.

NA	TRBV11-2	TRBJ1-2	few	CASSGMAGASYYGYTF	TGTGCCAGCAGCGGCATGGCAGGAGCTTCCTACTATGGCTACACCTTC
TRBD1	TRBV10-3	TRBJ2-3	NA	CAISPGTGISTDTQYF	TGTGCCATCAGCCCCGGGACAGGGATCAGCACAGATACGCAGTATTTT
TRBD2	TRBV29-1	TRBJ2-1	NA	CRAGLAGGHSSYNEQFF	TGCAGGGCTGGACTAGCGGGGGGGCACAGCTCCTACAATGAGCAGTTCTTC
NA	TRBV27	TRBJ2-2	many	CASRGRFTGELFF	TGTGCCAGCAGAGGAAGATTCACCGGGGAGCTGTTTTTT
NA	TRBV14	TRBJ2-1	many	CASSLSGPNEQFF	TGTGCCAGCAGCCTTAGCGGTCCCAATGAGCAGTTCTTC
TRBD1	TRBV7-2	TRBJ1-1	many	CASSQDRGNTEAFF	TGTGCCAGCAGCCAAGACAGGGGGAACACTGAAGCTTTCTTT
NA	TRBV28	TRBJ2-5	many	CASMPWDGETQYF	TGTGCCAGCATGCCCTGGGACGGCGAGACCCAGTACTTC
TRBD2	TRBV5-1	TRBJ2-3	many	CASSLVGAGGSLSTDTQYF	TGCGCCAGCAGCTTGGTAGGCGCGGGGGGATCCCTTAGCACAGATACGCAGTATTTT
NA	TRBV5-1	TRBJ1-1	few	CASTPTTGNTEAFF	TGCGCCAGCACCCCCACGACAGGCAACACTGAAGCTTTCTTT
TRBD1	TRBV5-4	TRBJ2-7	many	CASSLDRGEQYF	TGTGCCAGCAGCTTGGACAGGGGCGAGCAGTACTTC
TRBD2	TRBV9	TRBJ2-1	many	CASSVVIAGGYNEQFF	TGTGCCAGCAGCGTAGTGATAGCGGGGGGTTACAATGAGCAGTTCTTC
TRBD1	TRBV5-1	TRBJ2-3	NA	CASSLGQGVGLRYF	TGCGCCAGCAGCTTAGGGCAGGGGGTAGGTCTTCGGTATTTT
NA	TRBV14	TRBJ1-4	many	CASSYPGEKLFF	TGTGCCAGCAGTTACCCCGGAGAAAAACTGTTTTTT
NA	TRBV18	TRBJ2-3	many	CASSPPGGADTQYF	TGTGCCAGCTCACCACCGGGTGGGGCAGATACGCAGTATTTT
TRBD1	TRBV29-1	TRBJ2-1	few	CSVEGDRGINEQFF	TGCAGCGTTGAGGGGGACAGGGGGATTAATGAGCAGTTCTTC
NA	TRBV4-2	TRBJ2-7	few	CASSREKETYEQYF	TGTGCCAGCAGCCGAGAAAAGGAAACCTACGAGCAGTACTTC
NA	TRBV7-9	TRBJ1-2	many	CASSPGEGSHGYTF	TGTGCCAGCAGCCCCGGGGAGGGCAGTCATGGCTACACCTTC
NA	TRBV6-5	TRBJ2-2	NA	CASSYSAGAWITRGELFF	TGTGCCAGCAGTTACTCGGCAGGGGCCTGGATTACACGCGGGGAGCTGTTTTTT
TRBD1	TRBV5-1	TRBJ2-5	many	CASSGGQGEETQYF	TGCGCCAGCAGCGGGGGACAGGGGGAAGAGACCCAGTACTTC
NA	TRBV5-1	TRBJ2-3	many	CASSLGARYWPSTDTQYF	TGCGCCAGCAGCTTGGGAGCGAGGTATTGGCCGAGCACAGATACGCAGTATTTT
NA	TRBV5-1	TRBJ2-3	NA	CASKPSVVTDTQYF	TGCGCCAGCAAGCCTTCAGTGGTCACAGATACGCAGTATTTT
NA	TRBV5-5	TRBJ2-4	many	CASSLGLAKNIQYF	TGTGCCAGCAGTCTGGGGCTAGCCAAAAACATTCAGTACTTC
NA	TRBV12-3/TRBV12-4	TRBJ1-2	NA	CASSILQGSYGYTF	TGTGCCAGCAGTATCCTACAGGGTTCCTATGGCTACACCTTC
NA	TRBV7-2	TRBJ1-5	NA	CASSPPGVSNQPQHF	TGTGCCAGCAGCCCCCCGGGTGTGAGCAATCAGCCCCAGCATTTT
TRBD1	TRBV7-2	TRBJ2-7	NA	CASRLTGTYEQYF	TGTGCCAGCAGGCTGACAGGGACCTACGAGCAGTACTTC
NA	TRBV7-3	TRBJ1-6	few	CASSSGVKSPLHF	TGTGCCAGCAGCTCAGGGGTCAAATCACCCCTCCACTTT
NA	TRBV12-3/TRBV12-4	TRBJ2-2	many	CASSFRGGVGELFF	TGTGCCAGCAGTTTCAGGGGTGGGGTCGGGGAGCTGTTTTTT
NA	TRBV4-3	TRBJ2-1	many	CASSQRGGGNEQFF	TGCGCCAGCAGCCAAAGGGGGGGTGGCAATGAGCAGTTCTTC
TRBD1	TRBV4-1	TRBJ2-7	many	CASSQQQGYEQYF	TGCGCCAGCAGCCAACAACAGGGGTACGAGCAGTACTTC
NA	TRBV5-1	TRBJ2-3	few	CASSLTGGGTDTQYF	TGCGCCAGCAGCTTAACAGGGGGGGGCACAGATACGCAGTATTTT
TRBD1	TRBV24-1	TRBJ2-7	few	CATGTGGYEQYF	TGTGCCACCGGGACAGGGGGCTACGAGCAGTACTTC
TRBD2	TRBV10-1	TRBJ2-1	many	CASSGLVAGAYNEQFF	TGCGCCAGCAGTGGTTTGGTAGCGGGGGCCTACAATGAGCAGTTCTTC
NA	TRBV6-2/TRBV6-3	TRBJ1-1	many	CASSSFSNTEAFF	TGTGCCAGCAGTTCTTTCTCGAACACTGAAGCTTTCTTT